Below, one TCR beta chain is given with its context. Its antigen specificity is not known. Nothing much larger sits one base from this clone, and base qualities are not available. Libraries were made using the immunoSEQ multiplex PCR assay. For TCR sequencing, RNA was extracted from every sample and reverse transcribed into cDNA to serve as template. First-strand cDNA was synthesized with SuperScript III using a 2:1 mix of oligo-dT and random hexamers. Amplification bias was assessed with a synthetic immune receptor repertoire, and residual bias was removed computationally. Processing in the source paper ran as follows. Raw reads were preprocessed to remove errors, and CDR3 was defined according to IMGT conventions as the region from the conserved cysteine to phenylalanine. Clonality was computed as 1 minus the Shannon entropy, with the entropy normalized by log2 of the number of productive unique TCRs. Whether scalp clones were CD4 or CD8 was inferred by matching scalp TCRbeta sequences against CD4 and CD8 repertoires sorted from blood. The source is immuneACCESS, and TCRdb retained only in-frame sequences with V and J called. Part of the clones is not carried over; for the studies checked, unresolved V genes explain less than half of this, and the remainder is unexplained. V and J calls and clone size are those listed in that table; D and trimming were worked out from the DNA. The table for this sample lists some 120,000 clones; roughly 54% of them were counted only once. The ten largest clones take up less than 5.5% of the sample.

The sample's time point label, decoded: baseline before oral tofacitinib. From alopecia areata patients, peripheral blood was collected along with lesional scalp punch biopsies. PBMCs were isolated by density centrifugation and stained for CD3, CD4 and CD8, and CD4+ and CD8+ T cells were sorted on a FACSAria. This sample was included in a study of CD8+ T cells in alopecia areata (dated 2018 in TCRdb). Concerning the study at large: Treated patients were enrolled in an open-label pilot trial of oral tofacitinib, 5 to 10 mg twice daily, for moderate-to-severe alopecia areata. RNA was obtained with the PAXgene miRNA kit for fixed scalp, the miRNeasy kit for PBMCs, and the RNeasy kit for mouse skin. The study used high-throughput TCRbeta sequencing to examine T cell clonal expansion in alopecia areata, in both the C3H/HeJ mouse model and human patients. Tofacitinib was administered for 6 to 18 months, and 6 months of follow-up off drug were then conducted to assess delayed response and recurrence. TCRbeta CDR3 regions were amplified by immunoSEQ multiplex PCR with 35 Vbeta forward and 13 Jbeta reverse primers. Biopsies were taken from tofacitinib-treated patients at baseline and again at 4 and 24 weeks into treatment, and several of those patients also had a later scalp biopsy. Clonality in the scalp was compared among normal scalp (n=4), patchy alopecia areata scalp (n=8), and alopecia totalis/universalis scalp (n=8). Human TCRbeta sequencing covered scalp tissue and sorted CD4+ and CD8+ peripheral blood T cells from patchy and totalis/universalis alopecia areata patients and healthy controls. What the authors observed across the whole study: Compared with normal scalp, lesional scalp had higher clonality and more expanded CD8+ clones, particularly in alopecia totalis/universalis, a pattern that suggests antigenic drive. Shared TCR sequences between patients were less evident than in mice, which may be partly attributable to HLA diversity in the patient population. Unlike mouse skin, where gammadelta T cells dominate, normal human skin contains resident alphabeta T cells that get sequenced too, which complicates analysis of the scalp TCR repertoire.

The CDR3, from cysteine to phenylalanine, totals 13 residues. Only the CDR3 part of the read is kept: 39 bases, read in frame from the first base. V is pared back by 5 bases and J by 3 bases, with 10 bases lying between the germline termini. CDR1 SGHDT and CDR2 YYEEEE are derived from the germline V gene. The receptor comes from a human donor with alopecia areata. The sample here was CD4+ T cells sorted from blood, taken at week 0. The chain joins TRBV5-6 to TRBJ2-3; the D gene is possibly TRBD2, with 6 bases matching. The DNA sequence is given as TGTGCCAGCAGTTGGAGGGGAACAGATACGCAGTATTTT. Translation gives CASSWRGTDTQYF. Reference TRBV5-6 and TRBJ2-3 proteins supply the regions before and after the CDR3; the full variable domain is: DAGVTQSPTHLIKTRGQQVTLRCSPKSGHDTVSWYQQALGQGPQFIFQYYEEEERQRGNFPDRFSGHQFPNYSSELNVNALLLGDSALYLCASSWRGTDTQYFGPGTRLTVL.